The 4 T cell receptor beta chains below were found in one sample sequenced in a study of metastatic and nonmetastatic thyroid tumors. TCRdb reprocessed the PCR reads via MiXCR. The sample includes 9,000 to 15,000 clones, 25% to 40% of them seen just once. Among the patients, none had received any treatment before thyroid surgery. What was sequenced was tumor tissue. The receptor set was obtained from a female donor with papillary thyroid cancer or a benign thyroid nodule (not recorded which). Some clones in this sample may be carry-over from other donors' samples.

By proportion, this clone is large. The chain combines TRBV11-2 with TRBJ1-6; D unresolved. Trimming took 5 bases from V and 0 from J, leaving 8 bases between them. The CDR3 is 15 amino acids. Germline V gene sequence: CDR1 SGHAT, CDR2 FQNNGV. The CDR3 DNA is TGTGCCAGCAGCCCACGGAGCTCCTATAATTCACCCCTCCACTTT. Translation gives CASSPRSSYNSPLHF.

The gene calls are TRBV20-1 and TRBJ1-6; 7 bases are shared with TRBD1. The CDR3 has 13 amino acids. From germline, CDR1 is DFQATT and CDR2 SNEGSKA (reference sequence). The V gene end was trimmed by 6 bases and the J gene end by 5 bases; junction bases not matched to a gene: 4. CDR3 amino acids: CSASGTDNSPLHF. The CDR3 nucleotides read TGCAGTGCCTCCGGGACAGATAATTCACCCCTCCACTTT.

The chain recombines TRBV18 with TRBJ2-1; 7 bases are a match to TRBD2. V lost 0 bases, J lost 7 bases, and 6 bases stayed unmatched. The CDR3 spans 15 residues. Germline-derived CDR1 and CDR2 are KGHSH and LQKENI. CDR3 coding DNA: TGTGCCAGCTCACCACCGGGGCGGGGAGGGAATGAGCAGTTCTTC. Translation gives CASSPPGRGGNEQFF. Based on the CDR3 plus reference TRBV18 and TRBJ2-1, the full variable domain is NAGVMQNPRHLVRRRGQEARLRCSPMKGHSHVYWYRQLPEEGLKFMVYLQKENIIDESGMPKERFSAEFPKEGPSILRIQQVVRGDSAAYFCASSPPGRGGNEQFFGPGTRLTVL.

This clone was counted many times. The chain employs TRBV16 and TRBJ1-2; D is undetermined. V lost 0 bases to trimming and J lost 0 bases, with 2 bases between them. CDR1 KGHSY and CDR2 FQNENV come from the germline V gene. This CDR3 contains 13 residues. CDR3 loop: CASSQSANYGYTF. CDR3 nucleotides: TGTGCCAGCAGCCAATCAGCTAACTATGGCTACACCTTC.